The next 16 T cell receptor beta chains were all read from a single sample in a study of T cell responses to AZD1222 COVID-19 vaccine. Produced via immunoSEQ multiplex PCR; TCRdb's table is partial and in-frame only. This repertoire shows around 120,000 clones, approximately 86% found once; its top ten account for approximately 9.6%. This material consisted of peripheral blood, taken on day 0 of AZD1222 vaccination. These receptors were collected from an adult in good health.

This chain uses TRBV3-1 (or the pseudogene TRBV3-2) with TRBJ1-4; the match to TRBD1 covers 7 bases. CDR1 LGHDT and CDR2 YNNKEL come from the germline V gene (reference sequence). After removal of 5 bases from V and 5 bases from J, the junction contained 14 bases not matched to a gene. CDR3 length: 17 residues. The CDR3 nucleotides are TGTGCCAGCAGCTACGTCCAACCGGGACAGAGGAATGAAAAACTGTTTTTT. The encoded protein is CASSYVQPGQRNEKLFF.

The chain employs TRBV7-9 and TRBJ2-7; a possible D gene is TRBD2 (5 bases). The CDR3 loop spans 16 amino acids. V shed 6 bases and J shed 0 bases, with 18 bases lying between them. Germline CDR1 SEHNR, CDR2 FQNEAQ (reference sequence). CDR3 coding DNA: TGTGCCAGCAGTGGGTTGCCCGGGGTAAGCTCCTACGAGCAGTACTTC. It is translated as CASSGLPGVSSYEQYF.

The chain joins TRBV30 to TRBJ2-2; either TRBD1 or TRBD2 may fit D (6 bases each). The CDR3 contains 15 residues. Trimming shortened V by 0 bases and J by 4 bases, and 12 bases separated the two germline ends. CDR1 and CDR2 (germline): GTSNPN, SVGIG (reference sequence). CDR3 in amino acids: CAWSVRGRITGELFF. The CDR3 DNA reads TGTGCCTGGAGTGTACGGGGGCGCATCACCGGGGAGCTGTTTTTT.

The chain recombines TRBV19 with TRBJ1-5; 7 bases map to TRBD1. Looked up from germline, CDR1 is LNHDA and CDR2 is SQIVND (reference sequence). V shed 4 bases, J shed 0 bases, and the junction held 6 bases outside the gene matches. The CDR3 is made up of 16 amino acids. In nucleotides, the CDR3 is TGTGCCAGTAGTAGCACCGGGACAGCTAGCAATCAGCCCCAGCATTTT. Amino acids: CASSSTGTASNQPQHF.

This chain connects TRBV28 to TRBJ1-2; 7 positions agree with TRBD1. J was trimmed by 3 bases and V by 7 bases; bases with no gene match: 5. In germline, CDR1 is MDHEN, CDR2 SYDVKM. There are 13 residues in the CDR3. The CDR3: CASNQQGYYGYTF. CDR3 bases: TGTGCCAGCAACCAACAGGGGTACTATGGCTACACCTTC.

The chain employs TRBV30 and TRBJ2-2; possibly TRBD1 for D (5 bases). The CDR3 is 15 amino acids. V lost 0 bases and J lost 5, with 13 bases in between. Germline V CDR1 and CDR2: GTSNPN, SVGIG (reference sequence). DNA for the CDR3: TGTGCCTGGAGTGTAACGGCAGGGTCTACCGGGGAGCTGTTTTTT. As protein: CAWSVTAGSTGELFF.

This rearrangement joins TRBV18 to TRBJ2-4; 9 bases match TRBD1. Per germline, CDR1 KGHSH and CDR2 LQKENI. This CDR3 has 15 amino acids. The ends lost 1 base at V and 7 bases at J; junction bases unmatched: 5. The CDR3 sequence is CASSPRTGEYNIQYF. The CDR3 DNA reads TGTGCCAGCTCACCACGGACAGGGGAGTATAACATTCAGTACTTC.

The chain links TRBV28 to TRBJ1-5, with D possibly TRBD1 on 6 matching bases. The V end lost 4 bases, the J end lost 0 bases, and 19 bases lay between the germline ends. CDR1 is MDHEN, CDR2 SYDVKM, per germline. The CDR3 is made up of 18 amino acids. Here the CDR3 reads CASSSSGKGQNSNQPQHF. The DNA of the CDR3 is TGTGCCAGCAGTTCCTCCGGGAAGGGACAAAATAGCAATCAGCCCCAGCATTTT.

Here the CDR3 reads CASHRGGGRYEQYF. The CDR3 DNA reads as TGTGCCAGCCACCGAGGCGGGGGGCGATACGAGCAGTACTTC. The rearrangement joins TRBV28 to TRBJ2-7; 8 nucleotides align to TRBD2. Per the germline V gene, CDR1 is MDHEN and CDR2 is SYDVKM. Germline trimming cut 8 bases from V and 4 bases from J; bases unmatched to any gene: 10. The CDR3 is 14 amino acids.

The chain uses TRBV19 and TRBJ2-1; 7 nucleotides align to TRBD2. The CDR3 is made up of 15 amino acids. The J segment lost 4 bases and the V segment lost 2 bases, leaving 5 bases of the junction unmatched. Germline V gene sequence: CDR1 LNHDA, CDR2 SQIVND (reference sequence). This chain's CDR3 is CASSITGEGYNEQFF. DNA of the CDR3: TGTGCCAGTAGTATAACGGGGGAGGGATACAATGAGCAGTTCTTC. Using reference TRBV19 and TRBJ2-1 for the parts outside the CDR3, the full variable domain is DGGITQSPKYLFRKEGQNVTLSCEQNLNHDAMYWYRQDPGQGLRLIYYSQIVNDFQKGDIAEGYSVSREKKESFPLTVTSAQKNPTAFYLCASSITGEGYNEQFFGPGTRLTVL.

The chain has TRBV7-2 and TRBJ1-2; no clear D. V shed 3 bases and J shed 4 bases, with 15 bases lying between them. Per germline, CDR1 SGHTA and CDR2 FQGNSA. This CDR3 has 15 amino acids. Written as DNA, the CDR3 is TGTGCCAGCAGCTTGGAGGGCCCTAACTCCTATGGCTACACCTTC. Residues: CASSLEGPNSYGYTF.

As regards this clone: One end of the junction does not line up with germline, which may come from a read error. This rearrangement joins TRBV19 to TRBJ1-1; 7 nucleotides match TRBD1. There are 15 residues in the CDR3. CDR1 is LNHDA, CDR2 SQIVND, per germline (reference sequence). The CDR3 nucleotides are TGTGCCAGCAGTACCCGTGGGCAGGGGGACACTGAAGCTTTCTTT. Protein: CASSTRGQGDTEAFF.

The genes are TRBV7-2 and TRBJ1-6, with D possibly being TRBD1 (5 bases). CDR1 is SGHTA, CDR2 FQGNSA, per germline. The CDR3 length is 15 residues. Trimming took off 3 bases at V and 7 bases at J, with 13 bases between the two ends. This chain's CDR3 is CASSLGRILNSPLHF. The CDR3 region has the DNA TGTGCCAGCAGCTTGGGACGGATTTTGAATTCACCCCTCCACTTT.

The chain recombines TRBV6-4 with TRBJ1-6; D is undetermined. Trimming stripped 7 bases from V and 0 bases from J, with 10 bases between. The germline gives CDR1 MRHNA, CDR2 SNTAGT. This CDR3 comprises 15 residues. The CDR3 DNA reads TGTGCCAGCACAGGCCTGAGCTCCTATAATTCACCCCTCCACTTT. This encodes CASTGLSSYNSPLHF.

This rearrangement joins TRBV19 to TRBJ1-4; D is unresolved. Germline values: CDR1 LNHDA, CDR2 SQIVND (reference sequence). The CDR3 length is 16 residues. Trimming took 4 bases from V and 1 from J, leaving 13 bases between them. The CDR3 loop reads CASSRGSGVTNEKLFF. In nucleotides, the CDR3 is TGTGCCAGTAGTAGAGGGTCAGGCGTAACTAATGAAAAACTGTTTTTT.

The chain joins TRBV6-5 to TRBJ1-4, with TRBD1 as a possible D gene (5 bases). This CDR3 contains 14 residues. Germline V gene lookup returns CDR1 MNHEY and CDR2 SVGAGI. Trimming removed 0 bases from V and 8 bases from J, with 10 bases in between. CDR3 coding DNA: TGTGCCAGCAGTTACTCGGTACGGGGGGAAAAACTGTTTTTT. This codes for CASSYSVRGEKLFF.